Given below is one TCR beta chain in context. This sample is drawn from a study of CD8 T cells in Susac syndrome. Reverse transcription of about 0.45 to 1 ug RNA was carried out with random hexamers. TCRdb reanalysed the immunoSEQ multiplex PCR reads using MiXCR and keeps one entry per CDR3 protein. The table lists a few hundred thousand distinct CDR3 sequences, approximately 90% of them singletons. This CDR3 contains 14 residues. J was trimmed by 0 bases and V by 4 bases; bases with no gene match: 4. CDR1 is GTSNPN, CDR2 SVGIG, per germline (reference sequence). The sequence was collected from a human donor with multiple sclerosis. Sample: CD4+ T cells from PBMCs. This chain joins TRBV30 and TRBJ2-5; 8 nucleotides match TRBD2. The CDR3: CAWIPGGNQETQYF. The CDR3 DNA reads as TGTGCCTGGATACCGGGAGGGAACCAAGAGACCCAGTACTTC.